This TCR beta chain is from a study of OX40 agonist ivuxolimab in advanced cancers. Study results and caveats: CD8+ T cells averaged more expanded clones than CD4+. It was also the case that some nonresponders had low normalized T-cell clonal expansion. At doses 0.1 to 3.0 mg/kg, CD4+ and CD8+ clones expanded.

This clone was counted once. Its antigen is not known. Sequencing was performed with immunoSEQ multiplex PCR; in TCRdb, only in-frame clones are kept and a portion is missing. In the table there are tens of thousands of clones, approximately 85% of which are singletons. CDR3 length equals 14 residues. This specimen was CD4+ or CD8+ T cells sorted from blood, taken in a trial of the OX40 agonist ivuxolimab. The clonotype originates from an adult with an advanced solid tumor such as melanoma, head and neck, liver or kidney cancer. The chain couples TRBV21-1 to TRBJ1-2. TRBV21-1 counts as a pseudogene. The CDR3 reads CASSKASRGYGYTF. CDR3 DNA sequence: TGTGCCAGCAGCAAAGCGTCCCGTGGGTATGGCTACACCTTC.